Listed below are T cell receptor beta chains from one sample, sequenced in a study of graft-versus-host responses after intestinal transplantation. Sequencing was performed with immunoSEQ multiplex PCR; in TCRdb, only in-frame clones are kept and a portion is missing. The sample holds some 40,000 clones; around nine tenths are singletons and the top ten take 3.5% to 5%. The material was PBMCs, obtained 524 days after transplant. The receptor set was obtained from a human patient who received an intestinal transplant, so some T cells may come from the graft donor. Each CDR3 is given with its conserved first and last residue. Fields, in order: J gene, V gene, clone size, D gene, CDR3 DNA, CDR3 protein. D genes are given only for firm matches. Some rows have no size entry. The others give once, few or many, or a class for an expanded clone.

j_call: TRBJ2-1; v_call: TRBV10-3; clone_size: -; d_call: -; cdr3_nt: TGTGCCATCAGTGAGGGATGGGACAATGAGCAGTTCTTC; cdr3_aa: CAISEGWDNEQFF
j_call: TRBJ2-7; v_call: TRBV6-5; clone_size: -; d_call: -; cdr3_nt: TGTGCCAGCCGCTCAATGGGGGGTAGCTCCTACGAGCAGTACTTC; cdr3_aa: CASRSMGGSSYEQYF
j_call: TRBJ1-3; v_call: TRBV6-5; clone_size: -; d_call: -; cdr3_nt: TGTGCCAGCAGGCTATCAGGGGTCTCTGGAAACACCATATATTTT; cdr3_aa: CASRLSGVSGNTIYF
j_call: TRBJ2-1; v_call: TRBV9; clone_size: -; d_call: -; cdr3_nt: TGTGCCAGCAGCGTAGGTGGCGAGTCCTACAATGAGCAGTTCTTC; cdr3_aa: CASSVGGESYNEQFF
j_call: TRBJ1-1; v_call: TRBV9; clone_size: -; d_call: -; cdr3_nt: TGTGCCAGCAGCGCGGGGGTGAACACTGAAGCTTTCTTT; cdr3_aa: CASSAGVNTEAFF
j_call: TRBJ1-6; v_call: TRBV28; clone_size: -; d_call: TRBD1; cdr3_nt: TGTGCCAGCAGTTTATCAGGGGGCAGGAATTCACCCCTCCACTTT; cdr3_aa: CASSLSGGRNSPLHF
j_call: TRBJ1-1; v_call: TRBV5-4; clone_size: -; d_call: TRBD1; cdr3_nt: TGTGCCAGCAGCTGGACAGGGGTGAACACTGAAGCTTTCTTT; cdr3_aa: CASSWTGVNTEAFF
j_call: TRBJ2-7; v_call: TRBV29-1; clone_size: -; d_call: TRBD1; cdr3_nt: TGCAGCGTGTCCCGGGACAGTAATACCTACGAGCAGTACTTC; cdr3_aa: CSVSRDSNTYEQYF
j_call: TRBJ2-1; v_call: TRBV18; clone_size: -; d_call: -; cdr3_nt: TGTGCCAGCTCAGTTGCGGCGTCTCCAAACAATGAGCAGTTCTTC; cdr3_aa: CASSVAASPNNEQFF
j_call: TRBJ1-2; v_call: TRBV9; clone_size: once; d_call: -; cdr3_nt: TGTGCCAGCAGCGTAGGGGCTAAGAACGGCTACACCTTC; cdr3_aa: CASSVGAKNGYTF
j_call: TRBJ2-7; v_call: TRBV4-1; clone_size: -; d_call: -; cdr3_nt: TGCGCCAGCAGCCAAGTAGTGTCCTACGAGCAGTACTTC; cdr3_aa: CASSQVVSYEQYF
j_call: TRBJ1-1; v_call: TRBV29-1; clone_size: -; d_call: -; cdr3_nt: TGCAGCGTTAGGGCAAGAGGGGAAGCTTTCTTT; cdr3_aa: CSVRARGEAFF
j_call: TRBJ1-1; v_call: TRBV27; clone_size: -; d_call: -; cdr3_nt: TGTGCCAGCAGTCCCCACAGGGAGGGGGGCACTGAAGCTTTCTTT; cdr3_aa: CASSPHREGGTEAFF
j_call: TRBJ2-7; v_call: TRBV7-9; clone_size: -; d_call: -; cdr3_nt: TGTGCCAGCAGCTTACTGCCTGCCTACGAGCAGTACTTC; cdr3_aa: CASSLLPAYEQYF
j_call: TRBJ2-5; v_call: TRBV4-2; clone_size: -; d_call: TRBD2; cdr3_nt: TGTGCCAGCAGCCAAGGGCTAGCGGGTGCGGGGGAGACCCAGTACTTC; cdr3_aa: CASSQGLAGAGETQYF
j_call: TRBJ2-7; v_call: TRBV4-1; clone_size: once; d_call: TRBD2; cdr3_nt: TGCGCCAGCAGCCAAGTGGCTAGCGGAACCTCCTACGAGCAGTACTTC; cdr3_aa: CASSQVASGTSYEQYF
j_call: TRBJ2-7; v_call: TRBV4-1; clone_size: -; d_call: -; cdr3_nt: TGCGCCAGCAGCCAAGTTTTGGGGAGCTCCTACGAGCAGTACTTC; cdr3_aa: CASSQVLGSSYEQYF
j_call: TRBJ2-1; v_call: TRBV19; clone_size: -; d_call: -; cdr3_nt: TGTGCCAGTAGTATATCTCCGCGTCCGACAAATGAGCAGTTCTTC; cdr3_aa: CASSISPRPTNEQFF
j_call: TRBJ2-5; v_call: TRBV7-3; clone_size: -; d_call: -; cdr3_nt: TGTGCCAGCAGCTTAAGGGTCTCCCAAGAGACCCAGTACTTC; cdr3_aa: CASSLRVSQETQYF
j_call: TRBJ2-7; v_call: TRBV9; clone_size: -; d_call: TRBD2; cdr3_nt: TGTGCCAGCAGCGCCTCGGGACTAGCGGTATACGAGCAGTACTTC; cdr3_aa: CASSASGLAVYEQYF
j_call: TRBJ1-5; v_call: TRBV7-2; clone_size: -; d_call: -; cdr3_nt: TGTGCCAGCAGCCCCGGGGGGGATCAGCCCCAGCATTTT; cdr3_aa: CASSPGGDQPQHF
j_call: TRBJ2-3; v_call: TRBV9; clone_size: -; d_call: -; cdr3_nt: TGTGCCAGCAGCGCCGGCACAGATACGCAGTATTTT; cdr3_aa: CASSAGTDTQYF
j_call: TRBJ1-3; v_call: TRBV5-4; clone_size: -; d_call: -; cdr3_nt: TGTGCCAGCAGCCCGGGGGGACTTACAGGAGACTCTGGAAACACCATATATTTT; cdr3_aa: CASSPGGLTGDSGNTIYF
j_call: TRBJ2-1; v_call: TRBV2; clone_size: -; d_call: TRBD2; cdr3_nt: TGTGCCAGCAGTCCCGGGAGGGAGAATGAGCAGTTCTTC; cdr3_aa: CASSPGRENEQFF
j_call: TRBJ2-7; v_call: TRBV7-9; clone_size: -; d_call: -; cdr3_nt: TGTGCCAGCAGCTTAGGGAGCGCCTACGAGCAGTACTTC; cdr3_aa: CASSLGSAYEQYF
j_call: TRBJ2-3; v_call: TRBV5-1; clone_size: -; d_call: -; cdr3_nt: TGCGCCAGCAGCTTATGGACTAAGGAGACAGATACGCAGTATTTT; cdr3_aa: CASSLWTKETDTQYF
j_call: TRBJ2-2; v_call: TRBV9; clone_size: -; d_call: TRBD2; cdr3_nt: TGTGCCAGCAGCGTAGGGGAGGGAGCGAACACCGGGGAGCTGTTTTTT; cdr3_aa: CASSVGEGANTGELFF
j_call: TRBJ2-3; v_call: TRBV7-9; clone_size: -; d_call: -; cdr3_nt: TGTGCCAGCAGCTTAGACAGCACAGATACGCAGTATTTT; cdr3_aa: CASSLDSTDTQYF
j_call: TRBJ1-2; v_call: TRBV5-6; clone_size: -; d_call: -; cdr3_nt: TGTGCCAGCACGGGGGGGACCGAAGCTAACTATGGCTACACCTTC; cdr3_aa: CASTGGTEANYGYTF
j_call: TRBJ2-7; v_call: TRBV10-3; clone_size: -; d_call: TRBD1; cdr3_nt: TGTGCCATCAGTGAGAGGGGACAGTCGTCCTACGAGCAGTACTTC; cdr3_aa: CAISERGQSSYEQYF
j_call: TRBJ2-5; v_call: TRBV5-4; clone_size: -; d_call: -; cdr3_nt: TGTGCCAGCAGCTTGGGGAACCAAGAGACCCAGTACTTC; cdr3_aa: CASSLGNQETQYF